This T cell receptor (beta chain) was obtained from a study of post-analysis software for immune sequencing data. Whole-study context: Disease trajectories encompassed relapsing-remitting, secondary progressive and progressive-relapsing multiple sclerosis.

In regard to this clonotype: Its antigen remains unknown.

In germline, CDR1 is DFQATT, CDR2 SNEGSKA (reference sequence). CDR3 size: 13 residues. Study-wide results and limits: Compared with controls, patients showed significantly lower normalized Chao1 diversity. Samples prepared in the same batch strongly co-clustered by F measure. A handful of TRBV segments appeared more often in patients than in controls, and TRBV5-6, TRBV5-1 and TRBV20-1 were among these.

TCR beta cDNA libraries included unique molecular identifiers. Yield was 450,000 to 650,000 cDNA molecules from around 1 to 9.1 million T cells. TCRdb fed the PCR reads into MiXCR, producing one record per CDR3 protein. The sample contains hundreds of thousands of distinct CDR3 sequences, approximately 60% of which appear only once. The gene calls are TRBV20-1 and TRBJ2-5; the match to TRBD2 covers 10 bases. The closer fit of TRBJ2-7 to the DNA end suggests the J call may be wrong. The sequence derives from a girl aged 2-10 years with multiple sclerosis. What was sequenced was blood. The DNA for the CDR3 is TGCAGTGCAAATAAGCGGGAGGGTTACGAGCAGTACTTC. It is translated as CSANKREGYEQYF.